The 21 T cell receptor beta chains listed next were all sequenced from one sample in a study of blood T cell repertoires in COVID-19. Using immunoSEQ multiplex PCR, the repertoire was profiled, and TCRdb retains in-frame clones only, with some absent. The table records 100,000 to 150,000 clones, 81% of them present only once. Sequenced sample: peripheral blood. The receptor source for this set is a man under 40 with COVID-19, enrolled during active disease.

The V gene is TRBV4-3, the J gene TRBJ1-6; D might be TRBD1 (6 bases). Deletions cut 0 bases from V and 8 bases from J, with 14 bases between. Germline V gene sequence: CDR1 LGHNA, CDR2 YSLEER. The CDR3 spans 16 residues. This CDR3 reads CASSQDLGGQYSPLHF. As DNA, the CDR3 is TGCGCCAGCAGCCAAGATCTCGGGGGGCAGTATTCACCCCTCCACTTT.

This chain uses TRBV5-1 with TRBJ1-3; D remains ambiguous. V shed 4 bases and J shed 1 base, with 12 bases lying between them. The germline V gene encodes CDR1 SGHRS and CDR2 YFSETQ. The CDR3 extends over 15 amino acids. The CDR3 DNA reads TGCGCCAGCAGCCCTACCAACCCGTCTGGAAACACCATATATTTT. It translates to CASSPTNPSGNTIYF.

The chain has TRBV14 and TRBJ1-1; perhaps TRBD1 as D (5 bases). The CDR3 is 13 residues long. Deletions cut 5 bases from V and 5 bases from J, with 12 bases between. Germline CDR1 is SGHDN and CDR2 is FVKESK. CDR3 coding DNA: TGTGCCAGCAGCTCTCAGGGTGGAACTGAAGCTTTCTTT. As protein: CASSSQGGTEAFF.

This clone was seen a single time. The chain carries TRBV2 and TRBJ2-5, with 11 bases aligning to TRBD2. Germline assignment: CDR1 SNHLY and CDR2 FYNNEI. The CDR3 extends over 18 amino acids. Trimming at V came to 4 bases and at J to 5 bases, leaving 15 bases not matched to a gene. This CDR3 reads CASSAPFRSGGDRETQYF. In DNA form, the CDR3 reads TGTGCCAGCAGTGCCCCGTTTCGTAGCGGGGGGGACCGGGAGACCCAGTACTTC.

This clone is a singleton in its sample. CDR3 nucleotides: TGTGCCAGCAGCTTAATGGGCAGGGGTCTCCGGGAGACCCAGTACTTC. Encoded protein: CASSLMGRGLRETQYF. The rearrangement links TRBV5-6 to TRBJ2-5; tentatively, D is TRBD1 (6 bases). The germline gives CDR1 SGHDT, CDR2 YYEEEE. This CDR3 contains 16 residues. Trimming left V 2 bases short and J 5 bases short, with 19 bases between.

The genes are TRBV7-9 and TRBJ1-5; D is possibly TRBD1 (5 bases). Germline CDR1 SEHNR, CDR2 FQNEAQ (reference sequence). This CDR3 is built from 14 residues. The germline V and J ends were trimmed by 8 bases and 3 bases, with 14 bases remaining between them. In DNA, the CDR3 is TGTGCCAGCGGGGCTTGGGGCCCCAATCAGCCCCAGCATTTT. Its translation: CASGAWGPNQPQHF.

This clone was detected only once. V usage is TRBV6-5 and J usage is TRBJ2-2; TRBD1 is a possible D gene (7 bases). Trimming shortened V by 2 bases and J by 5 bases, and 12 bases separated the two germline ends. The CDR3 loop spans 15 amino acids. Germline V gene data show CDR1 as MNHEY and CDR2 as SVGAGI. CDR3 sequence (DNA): TGTGCCAGCAGTTACCAGGGGGGCTTAACCGGGGAGCTGTTTTTT. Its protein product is CASSYQGGLTGELFF.

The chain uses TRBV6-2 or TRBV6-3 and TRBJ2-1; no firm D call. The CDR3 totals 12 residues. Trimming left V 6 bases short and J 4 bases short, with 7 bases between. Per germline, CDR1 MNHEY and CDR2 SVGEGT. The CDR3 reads CASSLSYNEQFF. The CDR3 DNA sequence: TGTGCCAGCAGCCTGAGTTACAATGAGCAGTTCTTC.

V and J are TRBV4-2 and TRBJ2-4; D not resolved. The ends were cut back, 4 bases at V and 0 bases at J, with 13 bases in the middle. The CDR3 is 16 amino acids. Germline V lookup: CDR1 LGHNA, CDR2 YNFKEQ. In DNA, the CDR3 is TGTGCCAGCAGCCGTTCAGACAAGCTAGCCAAAAACATTCAGTACTTC. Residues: CASSRSDKLAKNIQYF.

The CDR3 coding sequence is TGTGCCAGCTCACCACCCTCGGTAAGCTCCTACGAGCAGTACTTC. Amino acids: CASSPPSVSSYEQYF. The gene calls are TRBV18 and TRBJ2-7; no firm D call. The V gene's germline CDR1 is KGHSH and CDR2 LQKENI. The CDR3 sequence is 15 residues long. The V gene lost 0 bases and the J gene lost 0 bases, with 9 bases spanning the gap.

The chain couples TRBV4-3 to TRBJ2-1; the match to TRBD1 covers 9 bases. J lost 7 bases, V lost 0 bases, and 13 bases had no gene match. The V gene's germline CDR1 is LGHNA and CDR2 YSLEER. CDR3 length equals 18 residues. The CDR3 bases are TGCGCCAGCAGCCAAGATGGTACCACCGGGACAGGGAGAAATGAGCAGTTCTTC. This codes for CASSQDGTTGTGRNEQFF.

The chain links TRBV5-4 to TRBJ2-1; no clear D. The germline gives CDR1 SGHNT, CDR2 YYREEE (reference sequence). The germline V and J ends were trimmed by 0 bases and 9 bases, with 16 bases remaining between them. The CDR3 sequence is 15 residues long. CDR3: CASSLGGGGVTEQFF. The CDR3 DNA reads TGTGCCAGCAGCTTGGGAGGCGGCGGTGTGACTGAGCAGTTCTTC.

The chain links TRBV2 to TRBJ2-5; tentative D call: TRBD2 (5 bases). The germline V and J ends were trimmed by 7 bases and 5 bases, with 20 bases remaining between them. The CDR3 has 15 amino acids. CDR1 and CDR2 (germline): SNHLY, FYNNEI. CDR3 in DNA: TGTGCCAGCACCTCACCCCGGGGTGGGTGGGAGACCCAGTACTTC. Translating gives CASTSPRGGWETQYF.

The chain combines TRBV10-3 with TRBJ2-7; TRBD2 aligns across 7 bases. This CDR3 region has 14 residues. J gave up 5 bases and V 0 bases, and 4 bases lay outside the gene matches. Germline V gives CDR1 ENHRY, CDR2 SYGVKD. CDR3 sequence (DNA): TGTGCCATCAGTGAGTCAAGGGCGGGAGACGAGCAGTACTTC. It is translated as CAISESRAGDEQYF.

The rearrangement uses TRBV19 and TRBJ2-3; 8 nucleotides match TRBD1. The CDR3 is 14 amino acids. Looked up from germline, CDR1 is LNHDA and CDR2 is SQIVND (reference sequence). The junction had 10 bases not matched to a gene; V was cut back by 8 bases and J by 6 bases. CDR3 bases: TGTGCCAGTTCCCAGGGGGCCAATATGGATACGCAGTATTTT. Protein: CASSQGANMDTQYF.

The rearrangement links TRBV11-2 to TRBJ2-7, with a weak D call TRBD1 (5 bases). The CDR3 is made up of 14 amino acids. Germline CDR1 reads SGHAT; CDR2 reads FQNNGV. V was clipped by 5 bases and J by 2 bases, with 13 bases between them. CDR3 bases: TGTGCCAGCAGCGTTCAGGGTTACACCTACGAGCAGTACTTC. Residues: CASSVQGYTYEQYF.

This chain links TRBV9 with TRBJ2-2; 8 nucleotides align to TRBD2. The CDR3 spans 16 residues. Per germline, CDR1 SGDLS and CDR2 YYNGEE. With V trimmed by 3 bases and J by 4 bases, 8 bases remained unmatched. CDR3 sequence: CASSGGSGGFTGELFF. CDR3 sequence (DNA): TGTGCCAGCAGCGGGGGAAGCGGGGGTTTCACCGGGGAGCTGTTTTTT.

The CDR3 DNA is TGTGCCAGCATCGGGACAGTTGGGGGCTACACCTTC. Translated, it gives CASIGTVGGYTF. This sequence joins TRBV12-3 or TRBV12-4 and TRBJ1-2; 7 nucleotides align to TRBD1. With V trimmed by 7 bases and J by 8 bases, 7 bases remained unmatched. This CDR3 contains 12 residues.

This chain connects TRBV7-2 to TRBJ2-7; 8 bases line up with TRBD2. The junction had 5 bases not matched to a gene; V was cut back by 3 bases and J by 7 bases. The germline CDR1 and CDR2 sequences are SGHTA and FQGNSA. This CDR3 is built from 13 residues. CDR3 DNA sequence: TGTGCCAGCAGCTTGGAGCGGGGGAATGAGCAGTACTTC. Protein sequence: CASSLERGNEQYF.

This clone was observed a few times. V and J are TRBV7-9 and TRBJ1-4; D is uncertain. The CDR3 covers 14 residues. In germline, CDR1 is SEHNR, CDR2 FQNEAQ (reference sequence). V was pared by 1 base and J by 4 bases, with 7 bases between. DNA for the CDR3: TGTGCCAGCAGCTTAGACAGTATTAATGAAAAACTGTTTTTT. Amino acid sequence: CASSLDSINEKLFF.

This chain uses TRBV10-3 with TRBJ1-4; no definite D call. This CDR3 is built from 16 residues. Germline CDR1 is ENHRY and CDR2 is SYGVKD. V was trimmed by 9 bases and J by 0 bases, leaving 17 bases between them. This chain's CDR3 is CAISPGYRSTNEKLFF. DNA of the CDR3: TGTGCCATTAGCCCGGGTTACCGGTCAACTAATGAAAAACTGTTTTTT.